Each of the 9 T cell receptor beta chains below was sequenced from the same sample in a study of T cells in Graves' hyperthyroidism and ophthalmopathy. Researchers took RNA transcripts and amplified the TCR beta CDR3 regions from them. A set of HTBI primers served as the primers for a first-round RT-PCR of the TCR CDR3. From the multiplex PCR reads, TCRdb called clonotypes with MiXCR, one entry per CDR3 protein. The table lists 600,000 to 900,000 distinct CDR3 sequences, 15% to 20% of them singletons, with approximately 8.4% in the top ten. The specimen sequenced was blood. The source of these receptors is a man aged 18 to 35 with Graves' hyperthyroidism.

This clonotype appeared many times. V is TRBV12-3 or TRBV12-4 and J is TRBJ2-1, with 8 nucleotides matching TRBD2. The CDR3 extends over 15 amino acids. J gave up 5 bases and V 5 bases, and 8 bases lay outside the gene matches. This chain's CDR3 is CASSKSGSRNNEQFF. Written as DNA, the CDR3 is TGTGCCAGCAGTAAAAGCGGGAGTCGAAACAATGAGCAGTTCTTC.

Ten or more counts support this clonotype. V and J are TRBV18 and TRBJ2-3, with D tentatively TRBD1 or TRBD2 (5 bases each). This CDR3 is built from 15 residues. V shed 3 bases and J shed 0 bases, with 10 bases lying between them. Germline assignment: CDR1 KGHSH and CDR2 LQKENI. The CDR3 reads CASSPPRESTDTQYF. CDR3 nucleotides: TGTGCCAGCTCACCTCCCAGGGAGAGCACAGATACGCAGTATTTT.

In nucleotides, the CDR3 is TGTGCCACCAGCAGAGAGCAGCGGGAGGGAGCCTACGAGCAGTACTTC. This translates into CATSREQREGAYEQYF. The V and J genes are TRBV15 and TRBJ2-7; 10 nucleotides line up with TRBD2. Germline V gene sequence: CDR1 LNHNV, CDR2 YYDKDF (reference sequence). CDR3 length equals 16 residues. The V and J ends lost 0 bases and 2 bases, in that order; junction bases with no gene match: 4.

At least ten counts were recorded for this clonotype. V usage is TRBV28 and J usage is TRBJ2-3, with D unresolved. Looked up from germline, CDR1 is MDHEN and CDR2 is SYDVKM. The V gene lost 6 bases and the J gene lost 1 base, with 11 bases spanning the gap. The CDR3 has 14 amino acids. Written as DNA, the CDR3 is TGTGCCAGCAGGTTGCTGGTGGGCACAGATACGCAGTATTTT. Translation gives CASRLLVGTDTQYF.

This rearrangement joins TRBV3-1 to TRBJ1-2, with D uncertain. CDR1 and CDR2 (germline): LGHDT, YNNKEL (reference sequence). Trimming removed 8 bases from V and 0 bases from J, with 10 bases in between. The CDR3 consists of 13 residues. CDR3 sequence reads: CASGITANYGYTF. CDR3 bases: TGTGCCAGCGGCATAACAGCTAACTATGGCTACACCTTC.

This clonotype turned up a few times. The chain recombines TRBV10-3 with TRBJ2-7; TRBD1 matches 7 bases. In germline, CDR1 is ENHRY, CDR2 SYGVKD. The CDR3 is made up of 14 amino acids. V shed 7 bases, J shed 4 bases, and the junction held 10 bases outside the gene matches. In nucleotides, the CDR3 is TGTGCCATCACCCGGACAGGCCGAGTGTACGAGCAGTACTTC. This codes for CAITRTGRVYEQYF.

This clonotype has only a few counts. V gene TRBV6-1 combines with J gene TRBJ1-5; D gene ambiguous. Trimming took off 5 bases at V and 2 bases at J, with 13 bases between the two ends. Germline loops: CDR1 MNHNS, CDR2 SASEGT. This CDR3 spans 15 amino acids. Here the CDR3 reads CASSRSPEGNQPQHF. For the CDR3, the DNA is TGTGCCAGCAGTCGAAGCCCGGAGGGCAATCAGCCCCAGCATTTT.

The table lists this clonotype with many counts. CDR3 DNA: TGTGCCAGCAGTTACTCGCAGGATTCCTACGAGCAGTACTTC. Translating it yields CASSYSQDSYEQYF. The chain recombines TRBV6-5 with TRBJ2-7; D unresolved. Trimming pared 0 bases from V and 1 base from J, leaving 7 bases between. The CDR3 runs 14 residues. Germline lookup yields CDR1 MNHEY and CDR2 SVGAGI.

This clonotype was seen repeatedly, ten times or more. The genes are TRBV2 and TRBJ2-1; D remains unclear. CDR3 length: 10 residues. V lost 7 bases to trimming and J lost 8 bases, with 6 bases between them. CDR1 and CDR2 from the germline V gene are SNHLY and FYNNEI. CDR3 DNA sequence: TGTGCCAGCAAAATAGATGAGCAGTTCTTC. Encoded protein: CASKIDEQFF.